This T cell receptor (beta chain) was profiled in a study of blood T cell repertoires in COVID-19. As for the study in general: Acute and convalescent COVID-19 samples came from the United States, Italy and Spain. The cDNA or gDNA used as material had been derived from T cells, B-cell-depleted T cells, or PBMCs.

Authors' data handling: Using reference gene primer amplification, nucleated cell counts were estimated. Libraries were prepared by immunoSEQ multiplex PCR; TCRdb keeps only in-frame clonotypes and omits some of them. That table is the source of V, J and clone size, and D and trimming were worked out from the DNA. The sample holds around 220,000 clones, 65% to 85% seen once. This CDR3 has 13 residues. CDR1 is MNHEY and CDR2 is SVGAGI in the germline V gene. Trimming took off 2 bases at V and 0 bases at J, with 4 bases between the two ends. The V gene is TRBV6-5, the J gene TRBJ1-1; the D is unclear. Material: peripheral blood. The origin of this receptor is a woman aged 80 or over with acute or convalescent COVID-19. The CDR3 DNA reads as TGTGCCAGCAGTTACGAGGTGAACACTGAAGCTTTCTTT. This sequence encodes CASSYEVNTEAFF.